The 15 T cell receptor beta chains below all came from one sample that was sequenced in a study of cytomegalovirus exposure and HLA in healthy donors. The PCR employed 60 Vbeta primers together with 13 Jbeta primers. Sequencing used immunoSEQ multiplex PCR; TCRdb keeps in-frame clones, though not all of them. This table holds 150,000 to 200,000 clones, about 79% found once. The specimen was PBMCs. Receptors originate from a man aged 40-49 years in good health and CMV-seropositive.

The chain combines TRBV7-6 with TRBJ1-1; no reliable D call. CDR1 is SGHVS, CDR2 FNYEAQ, per germline. The CDR3 runs to 12 residues. Trimming cost V 5 bases and J 7 bases, with 11 bases left between them. The CDR3 is CASSDLAGEAFF. CDR3 nucleotide sequence: TGTGCCAGCAGCGATTTAGCGGGTGAAGCTTTCTTT.

This chain connects TRBV30 to TRBJ2-7, with 7 positions matching TRBD2. This CDR3 comprises 13 residues. CDR1 and CDR2 (germline): GTSNPN, SVGIG (reference sequence). Unmatched junction bases numbered 5, after V lost 4 bases and J lost 2 bases. The CDR3 sequence: CAWTLAGAYEQYF. The DNA for the CDR3 is TGTGCCTGGACTTTAGCGGGCGCCTACGAGCAGTACTTC.

DNA for the CDR3: TGTGCCAGCAGCCCCGTCAAAGGACAGGGCTACAATGAGCAGTTCTTC. The encoded protein is CASSPVKGQGYNEQFF. The J gene is TRBJ2-1, the V gene TRBV14; 8 bases are a match to TRBD1. The CDR3 contains 16 residues. With V trimmed by 4 bases and J by 3 bases, 8 bases remained unmatched. Germline CDR1 and CDR2: SGHDN and FVKESK.

V usage is TRBV10-3 and J usage is TRBJ2-7, with 8 positions matching TRBD2. From germline, CDR1 is ENHRY and CDR2 SYGVKD. The length of the CDR3 is 14 residues. V dropped 11 bases and J dropped 6; count of bases not matched to a gene: 15. The DNA of the CDR3 is TGTGCCGTAAATCAAGCGGGAGATCGGTCCGAGCAGTACTTC. This translates into CAVNQAGDRSEQYF.

V is TRBV21-1 and J is TRBJ1-2; TRBD1, as called in the table, went unchecked against the DNA. TRBV21-1 is a documented pseudogene. This CDR3 contains 17 residues. DNA of the CDR3: TGTGCCACTCCGCGGCGTTATACCGGGACAGGGGGCCCTGGCTACACCTTC. Its translation: CATPRRYTGTGGPGYTF.

About this clone: One end of the junction fails to match germline, which may point to a read error. J is TRBJ2-5 and V is TRBV7-7; unclear D gene. The CDR3 has 14 amino acids. CDR1 is SSHAT and CDR2 is FNYEAQ in the germline V gene (reference sequence). The CDR3 protein is CASSLGTGQETQYF. The CDR3 DNA is TGTGCTAGCAGCTTAGGTACCGGGCAAGAGACCCAGTACTTC.

The chain joins TRBV9 to TRBJ2-2; maybe TRBD1 (6 bases). The germline CDR1 and CDR2 sequences are SGDLS and YYNGEE. The length of the CDR3 is 16 residues. V lost 4 bases to trimming and J lost 6 bases, with 19 bases between them. The DNA for the CDR3 is TGTGCCAGCAGCAAGAGGGACATGATCTTTGCCGGGGAGCTGTTTTTT. Its protein is CASSKRDMIFAGELFF.

This clone was seen a handful of times. The rearrangement links TRBV27 to TRBJ2-5, with 7 bases that match TRBD1. The V segment lost 7 bases and the J segment 5 bases; nucleotides outside the gene matches: 10. The germline CDR1 and CDR2 sequences are MNHEY and SMNVEV (reference sequence). The CDR3 contains 14 residues. The CDR3 coding sequence is TGTGCCAGCAAGGTGACAGGGCCCGGCGAGACCCAGTACTTC. The encoded protein is CASKVTGPGETQYF.

V and J are TRBV28 and TRBJ1-2, with D perhaps matching TRBD1 (5 bases). This CDR3 region has 13 residues. V shed 8 bases and J shed 4 bases, with 14 bases lying between them. Germline V gene lookup returns CDR1 MDHEN and CDR2 SYDVKM. CDR3 region: CASVKAGPYGYTF. The CDR3 DNA is TGTGCCAGCGTCAAGGCAGGGCCCTATGGCTACACCTTC.

CDR3 bases: TGTGCCAGCAGCGGACCCTGGACAGGGGGGTCCGCAGATACGCAGTATTTT. This translates into CASSGPWTGGSADTQYF. V gene TRBV2 combines with J gene TRBJ2-3, with TRBD1 matching 10 bases. With V trimmed by 6 bases and J by 4 bases, 13 bases remained unmatched. This CDR3 contains 17 residues. Germline loops: CDR1 SNHLY, CDR2 FYNNEI.

V gene TRBV5-1 combines with J gene TRBJ2-5; D is undetermined. The CDR3 is made up of 13 amino acids. Germline V gene data show CDR1 as SGHRS and CDR2 as YFSETQ. V was pared by 3 bases and J by 3 bases, with 9 bases between. The CDR3 DNA is TGCGCCAGCAGCTACCCGTCGGAAGAGACCCAGTACTTC. Protein: CASSYPSEETQYF.

The chain employs TRBV19 and TRBJ1-5, with 10 bases fitting TRBD1. The CDR3 is 15 amino acids. V dropped 3 bases and J dropped 4; count of bases not matched to a gene: 3. Germline CDR1 and CDR2: LNHDA and SQIVND (reference sequence). CDR3 residues: CASSIRGQGNQPQHF. CDR3 DNA: TGTGCCAGTAGTATTCGGGGACAGGGGAATCAGCCCCAGCATTTT.

The CDR3 protein is CASSLESGANVLTF. The CDR3 DNA is TGTGCCAGCAGTTTGGAGTCTGGGGCCAACGTCCTGACTTTC. The chain joins TRBV27 to TRBJ2-6; D remains unclear. Trimming pared 3 bases from V and 1 base from J, leaving 4 bases between. The CDR3 is 14 amino acids. The V gene's germline CDR1 is MNHEY and CDR2 SMNVEV (reference sequence).

V gene TRBV9 combines with J gene TRBJ2-2; TRBD2 agrees at 13 bases. CDR1 SGDLS and CDR2 YYNGEE come from the germline V gene. This CDR3 is built from 19 residues. The ends lost 0 bases at V and 4 bases at J; junction bases unmatched: 9. The CDR3: CASSVGFRTSGRITGELFF. CDR3 DNA: TGTGCCAGCAGCGTAGGGTTTAGGACTAGCGGGAGAATCACCGGGGAGCTGTTTTTT.

A few counts support this clone. Germline and junction disagree at one end, which may indicate a read error. The rearrangement uses TRBV7-3 and TRBJ2-6, with D perhaps matching TRBD2 (6 bases). Germline V CDR1 and CDR2: SGHTA, FQGTGA. This CDR3 has 16 amino acids. The CDR3 DNA reads as TGTGCCAGCAGCCCGGTTGGGGGGACTGGGGCCAACGGCCTGACTTTC. It translates to CASSPVGGTGANGLTF.